Shown below are 27 T cell receptor beta chains from a single sample sequenced in a study of OX40 agonist ivuxolimab in advanced cancers. Profiling relied on immunoSEQ multiplex PCR, and the TCRdb table lists in-frame clones only, not all of them. The sample holds 45,000 to 50,000 clones, 80% to 85% seen once. Specimen: CD4+ or CD8+ T cells sorted from blood, collected in a trial of the OX40 agonist ivuxolimab. The receptors derive from an adult with an advanced solid tumor such as melanoma, head and neck, liver or kidney cancer.

V and J are TRBV6-5 and TRBJ1-6; possibly TRBD1 for D (5 bases). Trimming left V 3 bases short and J 9 bases short, with 12 bases between. This CDR3 has 14 residues. Per germline, CDR1 MNHEY and CDR2 SVGAGI. The DNA for the CDR3 is TGTGCCAGCAGTTATCAGGGTCTAAGTTCACCCCTCCACTTT. Protein sequence: CASSYQGLSSPLHF.

This clone was seen a few times. The chain joins TRBV27 to TRBJ1-1; D not certain. This CDR3 is built from 14 residues. The V gene's germline CDR1 is MNHEY and CDR2 SMNVEV (reference sequence). Between the trimmed V and J ends, which lost 6 bases and 0 bases, there was a span of 11 bases. In nucleotides, the CDR3 is TGTGCCAGCAGAGGGCAATCCATGAACACTGAAGCTTTCTTT. It encodes CASRGQSMNTEAFF.

The chain carries TRBV27 and TRBJ2-7; a possible D gene is TRBD2 (6 bases). There are 14 residues in the CDR3. The germline gives CDR1 MNHEY, CDR2 SMNVEV (reference sequence). Trimming left V 3 bases short and J 7 bases short, with 16 bases between. The CDR3 DNA follows: TGTGCCAGCAGTTTTTTCGGGAGAGTAGAAGAGCAGTACTTC. Translation gives CASSFFGRVEEQYF.

The chain links TRBV7-6 to TRBJ2-1, with no clear D. Germline CDR1 SGHVS, CDR2 FNYEAQ. Trimming pared 0 bases from V and 5 bases from J, leaving 8 bases between. This CDR3 spans 14 amino acids. The CDR3: CASSLATQDNEQFF. In nucleotides, the CDR3 is TGTGCCAGCAGCTTAGCGACCCAGGACAATGAGCAGTTCTTC.

This sequence joins TRBV18 and TRBJ2-7; 10 positions agree with TRBD1. Trimming cost V 3 bases and J 5 bases; bases outside gene matches: 13. The V gene's germline CDR1 is KGHSH and CDR2 LQKENI. The CDR3 has 17 residues. DNA for the CDR3: TGTGCCAGCTCACCCCAGACAGGGGGCGCGGGGACGGACGAGCAGTACTTC. It codes for CASSPQTGGAGTDEQYF.

V and J are TRBV6-6 and TRBJ2-4; D gene unclear. The V end lost 2 bases, the J end lost 13 bases, and 12 bases lay between the germline ends. The CDR3 loop spans 12 amino acids. CDR1 and CDR2 (germline): MNHNY, SVGAGI (reference sequence). The CDR3, as DNA: TGTGCCAGCAGTTACCTCGTGGGAAAACAGTACTTC. Translating gives CASSYLVGKQYF.

This sequence joins TRBV11-2 and TRBJ2-3; the match to TRBD2 covers 11 bases. CDR3 length: 16 residues. The V and J ends lost 2 bases and 6 bases, in that order; junction bases with no gene match: 7. Looked up from germline, CDR1 is SGHAT and CDR2 is FQNNGV. The CDR3 nucleotides are TGTGCCAGCAGCTTATCGGGGGGACTAGCGGAGGATACGCAGTATTTT. Amino acid sequence: CASSLSGGLAEDTQYF.

The chain joins TRBV19 to TRBJ2-7; 7 positions agree with TRBD2. Germline V gene data show CDR1 as LNHDA and CDR2 as SQIVND (reference sequence). After removal of 4 bases from V and 3 bases from J, the junction contained 15 bases not matched to a gene. The CDR3 sequence is 17 residues long. CDR3 amino acids: CASSTIALSGYLYEQYF. In DNA, the CDR3 is TGTGCCAGTAGTACAATAGCACTTAGCGGGTATCTCTACGAGCAGTACTTC. Full variable domain (outside the CDR3, taken from reference TRBV19 and TRBJ2-7): DGGITQSPKYLFRKEGQNVTLSCEQNLNHDAMYWYRQDPGQGLRLIYYSQIVNDFQKGDIAEGYSVSREKKESFPLTVTSAQKNPTAFYLCASSTIALSGYLYEQYFGPGTRLTVT.

The V and J genes are TRBV4-2 and TRBJ2-3; TRBD2 matches at 8 bases. Germline assignment: CDR1 LGHNA and CDR2 YNFKEQ. The CDR3 totals 15 residues. The V and J ends lost 4 bases and 1 base, in that order; junction bases with no gene match: 4. CDR3 nucleotides: TGTGCCAGCAGCCTTACTAGCGGAGGCACAGATACGCAGTATTTT. It translates to CASSLTSGGTDTQYF.

This clone is a singleton in its sample. The rearrangement joins TRBV6-1 to TRBJ2-3; no definite D call. The V gene's germline CDR1 is MNHNS and CDR2 SASEGT. Trimming took off 1 base at V and 8 bases at J, with 7 bases between the two ends. The CDR3 consists of 12 residues. The CDR3 coding sequence is TGTGCCAGCAGTGAAGTCACCCTTACGCAGTATTTT. Its protein product is CASSEVTLTQYF.

The CDR3 sequence: CASSLGGVYGYTF. The CDR3 DNA sequence: TGCGCCAGCAGCTTGGGTGGCGTCTATGGCTACACCTTC. This rearrangement joins TRBV5-1 to TRBJ1-2, with no clear D. This CDR3 has 13 residues. V was trimmed by 0 bases and J by 4 bases, leaving 7 bases between them. CDR1 SGHRS and CDR2 YFSETQ come from the germline V gene.

The V and J genes are TRBV29-1 and TRBJ2-3; 7 positions match TRBD2. This CDR3 spans 16 amino acids. The germline V gene encodes CDR1 SQVTM and CDR2 ANQGSEA. V was pared by 0 bases and J by 8 bases, with 14 bases of the junction left unmatched. CDR3 amino acids: CSVEEVRLAGAGTQYF. The CDR3 DNA reads TGCAGCGTTGAAGAGGTTCGTTTGGCGGGAGCCGGTACGCAGTATTTT.

This sequence joins TRBV5-6 and TRBJ2-1, with D perhaps TRBD2 (5 bases). From germline, CDR1 is SGHDT and CDR2 YYEEEE. The CDR3 is made up of 17 amino acids. Trimming shortened V by 2 bases and J by 0 bases, and 15 bases separated the two germline ends. The chain's CDR3 is CASSFILRESSYNEQFF. As DNA, the CDR3 is TGTGCCAGCAGCTTTATCCTTAGGGAGAGCTCCTACAATGAGCAGTTCTTC.

The rearrangement links TRBV5-1 to TRBJ1-2; 8 bases line up with TRBD1. Germline assignment: CDR1 SGHRS and CDR2 YFSETQ. The CDR3 totals 14 residues. After removal of 3 bases from V and 5 bases from J, the junction contained 6 bases not matched to a gene. This CDR3 reads CASSSTDRAYGYTF. The CDR3 DNA sequence: TGCGCCAGCAGCTCAACGGACAGGGCTTATGGCTACACCTTC. Looking up the rest from reference TRBV5-1 and TRBJ1-2 gives the full variable domain: KAGVTQTPRYLIKTRGQQVTLSCSPISGHRSVSWYQQTPGQGLQFLFEYFSETQRNKGNFPGRFSGRQFSNSRSEMNVSTLELGDSALYLCASSSTDRAYGYTFGSGTRLTVV.

The chain has TRBV5-1 and TRBJ2-7; the match to TRBD1 covers 8 bases. V shed 4 bases and J 1 base; nucleotides not matched to a gene: 13. Germline V gives CDR1 SGHRS, CDR2 YFSETQ. The CDR3 is 17 residues long. As DNA, the CDR3 is TGCGCCAGCAGCGCAGGGGGCATCCTCCTTTTTTCCTACGAGCAGTACTTC. It is translated as CASSAGGILLFSYEQYF. The entire variable domain, with the rest obtained from reference TRBV5-1 and TRBJ2-7, is as follows: KAGVTQTPRYLIKTRGQQVTLSCSPISGHRSVSWYQQTPGQGLQFLFEYFSETQRNKGNFPGRFSGRQFSNSRSEMNVSTLELGDSALYLCASSAGGILLFSYEQYFGPGTRLTVT.

The chain joins TRBV7-2 to TRBJ1-5; TRBD1 is a possible D gene (5 bases). This CDR3 region has 15 residues. Trimming took 4 bases from V and 1 from J, leaving 11 bases between them. Per germline, CDR1 SGHTA and CDR2 FQGNSA. The CDR3 loop is CASSSTWGSNQPQHF. The CDR3 bases are TGTGCCAGCAGCTCCACATGGGGGAGCAATCAGCCCCAGCATTTT.

The V call is TRBV5-1, the J call TRBJ1-6; D not certain. V shed 0 bases and J shed 15 bases, with 10 bases lying between them. Germline CDR1 is SGHRS and CDR2 is YFSETQ. This CDR3 region has 12 residues. The CDR3 sequence is CASSLEGSVLHF. The CDR3 DNA follows: TGCGCCAGCAGCTTGGAGGGTTCGGTCCTCCACTTT.

This chain connects TRBV11-2 to TRBJ2-5; 16 bases match TRBD2. The trim removed 4 bases at V and 11 bases at J, leaving 7 bases unmatched. The CDR3 has 15 amino acids. Per germline, CDR1 SGHAT and CDR2 FQNNGV. CDR3 sequence: CASSYGTSGRAVQYF. CDR3 sequence (DNA): TGTGCCAGCAGCTACGGGACTAGCGGGAGGGCTGTGCAGTACTTC.

This chain links TRBV11-2 with TRBJ2-5, with 7 bases matching TRBD1. Trimming cost V 6 bases and J 3 bases; bases outside gene matches: 4. Looked up from germline, CDR1 is SGHAT and CDR2 is FQNNGV. CDR3 length: 13 residues. DNA for the CDR3: TGTGCCAGCAGTACAGACAGGGAAGAGACCCAGTACTTC. It encodes CASSTDREETQYF.

The chain combines TRBV4-3 with TRBJ2-3, with TRBD2 matching 8 bases. CDR1 is LGHNA, CDR2 YSLEER, per germline. V was pared by 3 bases and J by 5 bases, with 7 bases of the junction left unmatched. The CDR3 sequence is 15 residues long. The CDR3 loop is CASSQASAGGDTQYF. The CDR3, as DNA: TGCGCCAGCAGCCAGGCCTCCGCGGGAGGAGATACGCAGTATTTT.

CDR3 nucleotide sequence: TGTGCCAGCAGTATCGGCACATATGGCTACACCTTC. It encodes CASSIGTYGYTF. The chain recombines TRBV2 with TRBJ1-2; D is unresolved. Per germline, CDR1 SNHLY and CDR2 FYNNEI. V shed 5 bases and J shed 5 bases, with 9 bases lying between them. This CDR3 comprises 12 residues.

This clone came up once. The chain combines TRBV19 with TRBJ2-3, with D uncertain. Germline V gives CDR1 LNHDA, CDR2 SQIVND (reference sequence). The CDR3 has 11 residues. Trimming left V 4 bases short and J 3 bases short, with 2 bases between. CDR3 protein: CASSRTDTQYF. CDR3 sequence (DNA): TGTGCCAGTAGTAGGACAGATACGCAGTATTTT. Drawing the rest from reference TRBV19 and TRBJ2-3, the complete variable domain is DGGITQSPKYLFRKEGQNVTLSCEQNLNHDAMYWYRQDPGQGLRLIYYSQIVNDFQKGDIAEGYSVSREKKESFPLTVTSAQKNPTAFYLCASSRTDTQYFGPGTRLTVL.

J is TRBJ2-2 and V is TRBV19, with TRBD2 identical over 10 bases. Germline V gene sequence: CDR1 LNHDA, CDR2 SQIVND (reference sequence). With V trimmed by 4 bases and J by 10 bases, 18 bases remained unmatched. The CDR3 covers 18 residues. CDR3 in DNA: TGTGCCAGTAGTAACGTGGTAATAGCGGGAGGTCTGAGGGAGGAGCTGTTTTTT. Its protein is CASSNVVIAGGLREELFF.

The chain combines TRBV10-2 with TRBJ2-7; D gene ambiguous. The CDR3 has 10 residues. Germline-derived CDR1 and CDR2 are WSHSY and SAAADI. The V gene lost 10 bases and the J gene lost 3 bases, with 7 bases spanning the gap. The CDR3 region is CATKDYEQYF. As DNA, the CDR3 is TGCGCCACAAAGGACTACGAGCAGTACTTC.

This chain links TRBV11-2 with TRBJ2-1; no reliable D call. The germline CDR1 and CDR2 sequences are SGHAT and FQNNGV. The ends were cut back, 3 bases at V and 5 bases at J, with 8 bases in the middle. The CDR3 is 13 amino acids. CDR3 in amino acids: CASSFTVHNEQFF. The CDR3 DNA sequence: TGTGCCAGCAGCTTTACGGTACACAATGAGCAGTTCTTC.

This CDR3 reads CASSLGPGTSGSYEQYF. The CDR3 DNA sequence: TGCGCCAGCAGCTTAGGGCCTGGGACTAGCGGGAGTTACGAGCAGTACTTC. The chain is built from TRBV5-1 and TRBJ2-7; 14 bases fit TRBD2. Germline lookup yields CDR1 SGHRS and CDR2 YFSETQ. V gave up 2 bases and J gave up 4 bases; unmatched junction bases: 8. CDR3 length: 17 amino acids.

V is TRBV30 and J is TRBJ1-3; TRBD1 matches at 9 bases. The CDR3 sequence is 17 residues long. With 4 bases clipped from V and 4 bases from J, the junction kept 14 bases outside the gene matches. In germline, CDR1 is GTSNPN, CDR2 SVGIG (reference sequence). The CDR3 region has the DNA TGTGCCTGGAAACGGGACAGGGCGAGGGCGGCCGGAAACACCATATATTTT. It codes for CAWKRDRARAAGNTIYF.